The 5 T cell receptor beta chains in this list originate from one sample, sequenced in a study of cytomegalovirus exposure and HLA in healthy donors. PCR amplification relied on 60 Vbeta primers (plus 13 Jbeta primers). Repertoires were generated with immunoSEQ multiplex PCR, while TCRdb's copy carries only in-frame clones and drops some. The table records about 140,000 clones, 70% to 85% of them present only once. Input material: PBMCs. Every receptor here comes from a man aged 40-50 years in good health and CMV-seronegative.

V usage is TRBV27 and J usage is TRBJ2-2, with D uncertain. CDR1 and CDR2 (germline): MNHEY, SMNVEV (reference sequence). Trimming pared 0 bases from V and 1 base from J, leaving 9 bases between. The CDR3 spans 16 residues. The CDR3 nucleotides read TGTGCCAGCAGTTTATCAGCGCGGAAGAACACCGGGGAGCTGTTTTTT. Translating it yields CASSLSARKNTGELFF.

V usage is TRBV7-2 and J usage is TRBJ1-1; D is undetermined. With 1 base removed from V and 7 bases from J, the gap between germline ends came to 13 bases. There are 14 residues in the CDR3. From germline, CDR1 is SGHTA and CDR2 FQGNSA. The DNA for the CDR3 is TGTGCCAGCAGCTTAGTTAGGAGTGGCAGTGAAGCTTTCTTT. As protein: CASSLVRSGSEAFF.

The V gene is TRBV5-4, the J gene TRBJ2-3, with D tentatively TRBD2 (7 bases). This CDR3 has 15 amino acids. V was cut by 6 bases and J by 3 bases, with 17 bases left in between. Germline-derived CDR1 and CDR2 are SGHNT and YYREEE (reference sequence). CDR3 amino acids: CASKLGGAGTDTQYF. The DNA for the CDR3 is TGTGCCAGCAAATTGGGGGGGGCGGGAACAGATACGCAGTATTTT.

The chain joins TRBV28 to TRBJ2-7; D is uncertain. The V and J ends lost 4 bases and 0 bases respectively, with 13 bases between them. The CDR3 extends over 15 amino acids. Germline V lookup: CDR1 MDHEN, CDR2 SYDVKM. The DNA for the CDR3 is TGTGCCAGCAGTTCCCACGGTCCTAGCTCCTACGAGCAGTACTTC. Amino acid sequence: CASSSHGPSSYEQYF.

The CDR3 sequence is CASRPTGGTYGYTF. The CDR3 DNA follows: TGTGCCAGCAGACCTACAGGGGGTACCTATGGCTACACCTTC. The chain uses TRBV28 and TRBJ1-2; 8 bases are a match to TRBD1. The CDR3 contains 14 residues. Per germline, CDR1 MDHEN and CDR2 SYDVKM. With V trimmed by 6 bases and J by 4 bases, 7 bases remained unmatched.